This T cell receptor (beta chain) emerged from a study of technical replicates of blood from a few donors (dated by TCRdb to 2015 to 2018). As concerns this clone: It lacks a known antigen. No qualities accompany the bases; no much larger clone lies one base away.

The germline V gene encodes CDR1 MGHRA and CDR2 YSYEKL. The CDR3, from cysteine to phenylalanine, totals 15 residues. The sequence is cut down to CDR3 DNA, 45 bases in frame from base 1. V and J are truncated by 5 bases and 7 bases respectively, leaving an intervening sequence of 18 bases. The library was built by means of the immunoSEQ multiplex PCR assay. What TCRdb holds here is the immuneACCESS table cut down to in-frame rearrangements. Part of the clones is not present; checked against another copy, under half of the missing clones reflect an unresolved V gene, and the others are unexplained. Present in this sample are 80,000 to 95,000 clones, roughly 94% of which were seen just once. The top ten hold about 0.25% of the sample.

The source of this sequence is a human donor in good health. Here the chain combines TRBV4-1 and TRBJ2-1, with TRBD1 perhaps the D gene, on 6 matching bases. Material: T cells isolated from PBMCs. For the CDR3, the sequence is CASSIAHLGANEQFF. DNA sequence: TGCGCCAGCAGCATCGCCCACCTGGGGGCAAATGAGCAGTTCTTC.